The T cell receptor beta chain under discussion was sequenced for a study of CD8 T cells in ankylosing spondylitis. The study, taken as a whole, reports: Typical of ankylosing spondylitis blood, it appeared, was a TCR beta motif of several highly homologous variants. Reportedly, significant enrichment of disease-linked clones occurred in matched ankylosing spondylitis synovial fluid.

Worth noting for this clonotype: Its antigen remains unknown.

Making use of molecular barcodes, quantitative 5'-RACE generated TCR beta libraries. TCRdb re-called the 5' RACE reads with MiXCR, one entry per CDR3 protein. The table shows 700,000 to 850,000 distinct CDR3 sequences, with around 11% occurring only once. The germline CDR1 and CDR2 sequences are MNHEY and SMNVEV (reference sequence). This CDR3 contains 13 residues. With 7 bases removed from V and 8 bases from J, the gap between germline ends came to 12 bases. Sequenced material: blood, either unsorted or a sorted T cell fraction (not recorded which). The chain uses TRBV27 and TRBJ1-6; possible D gene TRBD1, 5 bases. This sequence was found in a male donor with ankylosing spondylitis. This CDR3 is CASKDTAYSPLHF. Written as DNA, the CDR3 is TGTGCCAGCAAGGACACGGCATATTCACCCCTCCACTTT.